Presented here are 23 T cell receptor beta chains from one specimen sequenced in a study of cytomegalovirus exposure and HLA in healthy donors. It was with 60 Vbeta and 13 Jbeta primers that the PCR ran. This table comes from immunoSEQ multiplex PCR, and its TCRdb copy is limited to in-frame clones, with some not included. Counted here are about 86,000 clones, around 79% occurring once; the ten biggest clones make up roughly 14%. Sequencing was carried out using PBMCs. The origin of the receptors is a woman aged 40-49 years in good health and CMV-seropositive.

This rearrangement joins TRBV19 to TRBJ2-2; 7 bases match TRBD2. CDR1 and CDR2 (germline): LNHDA, SQIVND (reference sequence). V shed 1 base, J shed 2 bases, and the junction held 1 base outside the gene matches. The CDR3 has 15 residues. CDR3 amino acids: CASSIGGSNTGELFF. The CDR3, as DNA: TGTGCCAGTAGTATAGGCGGGAGCAACACCGGGGAGCTGTTTTTT.

The rearrangement uses TRBV6-5 and TRBJ1-6; tentatively, D is TRBD1 (6 bases). The CDR3 loop spans 15 amino acids. V lost 5 bases, J lost 6 bases, and 14 bases lay in between. CDR1 MNHEY and CDR2 SVGAGI come from the germline V gene. CDR3 bases: TGTGCCAGCAGTGCCGGGACACCCCTTAATTCACCCCTCCACTTT. This sequence encodes CASSAGTPLNSPLHF.

This chain joins TRBV2 and TRBJ2-1, with TRBD2 identical over 11 bases. CDR3 length: 16 residues. Germline lookup yields CDR1 SNHLY and CDR2 FYNNEI. V shed 0 bases, J shed 9 bases, and the junction held 7 bases outside the gene matches. CDR3 protein: CASSEAPASGGSEQFF. The CDR3 region has the DNA TGTGCCAGCAGTGAAGCGCCGGCTAGCGGGGGGTCTGAGCAGTTCTTC.

V is TRBV30 and J is TRBJ1-2, with D possibly TRBD1 on 5 matching bases. Germline values: CDR1 GTSNPN, CDR2 SVGIG (reference sequence). V was clipped by 4 bases and J by 10 bases, with 16 bases between them. This CDR3 is 12 amino acids long. DNA of the CDR3: TGTGCCTGGAATCCCTCCGGGGGGGACTACACCTTC. It codes for CAWNPSGGDYTF.

This clone has just one count. The chain combines TRBV27 with TRBJ2-7; D possibly corresponds to TRBD1 (6 bases). V was pared by 6 bases and J by 4 bases, with 10 bases between. From germline, CDR1 is MNHEY and CDR2 SMNVEV (reference sequence). The CDR3 runs 12 residues. CDR3 in amino acids: CASRTQGYEQYF. The CDR3 region has the DNA TGTGCCAGCAGAACACAGGGATACGAGCAGTACTTC.

V and J are TRBV7-8 and TRBJ1-6, with 10 bases aligning to TRBD1. This CDR3 is 20 amino acids long. V shed 5 bases, J shed 0 bases, and the junction held 13 bases outside the gene matches. The germline gives CDR1 SGHVS, CDR2 FQNEAQ. Here the CDR3 DNA reads TGTGCCAGCAGCCTAACTCGGACAGGGGGTCAAGTCTCCTATAATTCACCCCTCCACTTT. Protein sequence: CASSLTRTGGQVSYNSPLHF.

This chain joins TRBV4-2 and TRBJ2-1; 7 bases line up with TRBD2. The CDR3 covers 16 residues. V lost 5 bases and J lost 0; bases outside the gene matches: 7. Looked up from germline, CDR1 is LGHNA and CDR2 is YNFKEQ. The CDR3 sequence is CASSKSGGSSYNEQFF. The CDR3 DNA sequence: TGTGCCAGCAGCAAAAGCGGCGGGAGCTCCTACAATGAGCAGTTCTTC.

The chain has TRBV7-2 and TRBJ2-7, with D maybe TRBD2 (7 bases). Deletions cut 1 base from V and 3 bases from J, with 10 bases between. Looked up from germline, CDR1 is SGHTA and CDR2 is FQGNSA. The CDR3 totals 14 residues. CDR3 loop: CASSLGGGLYEQYF. The CDR3 DNA is TGTGCCAGCAGCTTAGGGGGGGGGCTCTACGAGCAGTACTTC.

The chain carries TRBV6-5 and TRBJ2-2; TRBD2 aligns across 7 bases. The CDR3 runs to 14 residues. Germline V gene data show CDR1 as MNHEY and CDR2 as SVGAGI. V lost 10 bases, J lost 1 base, and 6 bases stayed unmatched. The CDR3, as DNA: TGTGCCATTAAGCGGGGCCTGAACACCGGGGAGCTGTTTTTT. Protein sequence: CAIKRGLNTGELFF.

V gene TRBV28 combines with J gene TRBJ1-1; 7 nucleotides line up with TRBD1. In germline, CDR1 is MDHEN, CDR2 SYDVKM. The CDR3 runs 14 residues. V lost 6 bases and J lost 0; bases outside the gene matches: 4. The CDR3 DNA follows: TGTGCCAGCAGGGACAGGTTCTTGAACACTGAAGCTTTCTTT. As protein: CASRDRFLNTEAFF.

V usage is TRBV6-4 and J usage is TRBJ2-2; no firm D call. V shed 2 bases and J shed 0 bases, with 7 bases lying between them. This CDR3 is 15 amino acids long. CDR1 MRHNA and CDR2 SNTAGT come from the germline V gene. The CDR3: CASSDQATNTGELFF. CDR3 bases: TGTGCCAGCAGTGACCAGGCAACGAACACCGGGGAGCTGTTTTTT.

The V and J genes are TRBV29-1 and TRBJ1-1; 11 bases are shared with TRBD1. Germline CDR1 is SQVTM and CDR2 is ANQGSEA. CDR3 length equals 14 residues. V dropped 6 bases and J dropped 4; count of bases not matched to a gene: 7. The CDR3: CSVGTGQGGTEAFF. The CDR3 DNA follows: TGCAGCGTGGGAACGGGACAGGGGGGCACTGAAGCTTTCTTT. The full variable domain, completed using reference TRBV29-1 and TRBJ1-1, is SAVISQKPSRDICQRGTSLTIQCQVDSQVTMMFWYRQQPGQSLTLIATANQGSEATYESGFVIDKFPISRPNLTFSTLTVSNMSPEDSSIYLCSVGTGQGGTEAFFGQGTRLTVV.

In DNA, the CDR3 is TGTGCCAGCAGTATTCCACTGGGAGCGGGGAACACTGAAGCTTTCTTT. This translates into CASSIPLGAGNTEAFF. The genes are TRBV28 and TRBJ1-1; D ambiguous. CDR1 and CDR2 from the germline V gene are MDHEN and SYDVKM. V was shortened by 5 bases and J by 1 base, with 17 bases between the two germline ends. The CDR3 covers 16 residues.

The CDR3 region is CASRNGRVAEAFF. CDR3 sequence (DNA): TGTGCCAGCAGGAACGGCAGGGTAGCTGAAGCTTTCTTT. The gene calls are TRBV6-5 and TRBJ1-1, with D possibly being TRBD1 (5 bases). The germline CDR1 and CDR2 sequences are MNHEY and SVGAGI. Trimming pared 6 bases from V and 6 bases from J, leaving 14 bases between. The CDR3 runs to 13 residues.

J is TRBJ2-7 and V is TRBV2, with D tentatively TRBD1 (5 bases). Germline V CDR1 and CDR2: SNHLY, FYNNEI. With 6 bases removed from V and 0 bases from J, the gap between germline ends came to 21 bases. The CDR3 has 17 amino acids. In DNA, the CDR3 is TGTGCCAGCAGAGGGGAATCAGGTCTCGAGAGCTCCTACGAGCAGTACTTC. Amino acids: CASRGESGLESSYEQYF.

This chain connects TRBV19 to TRBJ2-7; D is perhaps TRBD2 (6 bases). Germline V lookup: CDR1 LNHDA, CDR2 SQIVND (reference sequence). This CDR3 has 15 residues. The ends were cut back, 5 bases at V and 2 bases at J, with 16 bases in the middle. The CDR3 DNA reads TGTGCCAGTAGTCTCAGGGATAGCGGACCCTACGAGCAGTACTTC. This codes for CASSLRDSGPYEQYF. Variable domain in full (rest from reference TRBV19 and TRBJ2-7): DGGITQSPKYLFRKEGQNVTLSCEQNLNHDAMYWYRQDPGQGLRLIYYSQIVNDFQKGDIAEGYSVSREKKESFPLTVTSAQKNPTAFYLCASSLRDSGPYEQYFGPGTRLTVT.

This chain uses TRBV6-1 with TRBJ2-2; no reliable D call. Germline assignment: CDR1 MNHNS and CDR2 SASEGT. This CDR3 region has 14 residues. Trimming took 5 bases from V and 4 from J, leaving 11 bases between them. The CDR3 DNA follows: TGTGCCAGCAGTTTAGTAGTGGTCACCGGGGAGCTGTTTTTT. Encoded protein: CASSLVVVTGELFF.

The CDR3 loop reads CASILDRFGYEQYF. DNA of the CDR3: TGTGCCAGCATCCTTGACAGGTTTGGCTACGAGCAGTACTTC. The chain carries TRBV2 and TRBJ2-7; TRBD1 is a possible D gene (6 bases). In germline, CDR1 is SNHLY, CDR2 FYNNEI. This CDR3 is 14 amino acids long. Between the trimmed V and J ends, which lost 7 bases and 3 bases, there was a span of 16 bases.

The rearrangement links TRBV4-1 to TRBJ1-2; 11 bases match TRBD1. Germline V gene sequence: CDR1 MGHRA, CDR2 YSYEKL. V was pared by 5 bases and J by 6 bases, with 5 bases of the junction left unmatched. This CDR3 comprises 14 residues. CDR3 residues: CASSLGTGGDGYTF. In DNA form, the CDR3 reads TGCGCCAGCAGCTTAGGGACAGGGGGGGATGGCTACACCTTC.

This sequence joins TRBV6-1 and TRBJ2-7; the match to TRBD2 covers 8 bases. The CDR3 sequence is 14 residues long. Trimming at V came to 5 bases and at J to 2 bases, leaving 5 bases not matched to a gene. Germline values: CDR1 MNHNS, CDR2 SASEGT. The CDR3 DNA reads TGTGCCAGCAGTCCTAGCGGGTTGACCTACGAGCAGTACTTC. Translated, it gives CASSPSGLTYEQYF.

This clone was counted between two and nine times. This chain uses TRBV7-9 with TRBJ1-3; D is ambiguous. V was clipped by 2 bases and J by 8 bases, with 4 bases between them. This CDR3 has 11 residues. CDR1 is SEHNR and CDR2 is FQNEAQ in the germline V gene (reference sequence). The DNA for the CDR3 is TGTGCCAGCAGCTTACGGGACACCATATATTTT. It specifies CASSLRDTIYF.

This clone was counted many times. The V gene is TRBV6-7, the J gene TRBJ1-1; TRBD1 agrees at 7 bases. TRBV6-7 is sorted into the ORF group, with uncertain function. V shed 8 bases and J 1 base; nucleotides not matched to a gene: 13. The CDR3 covers 16 residues. The CDR3 is CASLCTGTEKNTEAFF. The DNA of the CDR3 is TGTGCCAGCCTCTGCACCGGGACAGAAAAGAACACTGAAGCTTTCTTT.

The chain combines TRBV5-5 with TRBJ2-3; TRBD2 matches at 10 bases. The CDR3 loop spans 15 amino acids. Per the germline V gene, CDR1 is SGHKS and CDR2 is YYEKEE (reference sequence). The V and J ends lost 5 bases and 3 bases, in that order; junction bases with no gene match: 6. CDR3 sequence (DNA): TGTGCCAGCAGTAGACTAGCGGGTCTTACAGATACGCAGTATTTT. Translation gives CASSRLAGLTDTQYF.